These T cell receptor beta chains were read from a single sample in a study of shared clonotypes between healthy human individuals. This table comes from immunoSEQ multiplex PCR, and its TCRdb copy is limited to in-frame clones, with some not included. The sample includes over a million clones, around 74% of them seen just once. The sample taken for sequencing was memory CD4+ T cells sorted from blood. Source of these receptors: a man aged 18 to 29 in good health. The conserved cysteine and the conserved F or W are not part of the CDR3 here. Clone size is stated in some rows and not others, as once, few, many or a class when expanded.

V gene: TRBV29-1
clone size: .
J gene: TRBJ2-5
CDR3 protein: SVEELAGLQETQY

V gene: TRBV5-1
clone size: .
J gene: TRBJ1-5
CDR3 protein: ASSDPDGNQPQH

V gene: TRBV18
clone size: .
J gene: TRBJ2-1
CDR3 protein: ASSLDRGSYNEQF

V gene: TRBV10-2
clone size: few
J gene: TRBJ1-1
CDR3 protein: ASSESSGSQAF

V gene: TRBV27
clone size: .
J gene: TRBJ1-1
CDR3 protein: ASSLSRAGGEAF

V gene: TRBV6-5
clone size: .
J gene: TRBJ2-1
CDR3 protein: ASQFAGGEQF

V gene: TRBV30
clone size: .
J gene: TRBJ2-7
CDR3 protein: AWNSGTHEQY

V gene: TRBV7-9
clone size: few
J gene: TRBJ2-7
CDR3 protein: ASSLGFGGVYEQY

V gene: TRBV6-5
clone size: many
J gene: TRBJ2-1
CDR3 protein: ASRTWESEQF

V gene: TRBV10-3
clone size: few
J gene: TRBJ1-5
CDR3 protein: AISLDSNNQPQH

V gene: TRBV7-2
clone size: once
J gene: TRBJ2-3
CDR3 protein: ASSFGANADTQY

V gene: TRBV11-2
clone size: .
J gene: TRBJ2-5
CDR3 protein: ASSLDQGRAGGPRETQY

V gene: TRBV11-2
clone size: once
J gene: TRBJ2-7
CDR3 protein: ASSSIRDIPYEQY

V gene: TRBV29-1
clone size: .
J gene: TRBJ2-2
CDR3 protein: SVAGAGELF

V gene: TRBV25-1
clone size: .
J gene: TRBJ1-2
CDR3 protein: ATSDVRQGYGYT

V gene: TRBV19
clone size: .
J gene: TRBJ2-4
CDR3 protein: ASSTARNIQY

V gene: TRBV6-5
clone size: .
J gene: TRBJ1-6
CDR3 protein: ASRDRVNSPLH

V gene: TRBV5-1
clone size: .
J gene: TRBJ1-3
CDR3 protein: ASSQTGTGGLSGNTIY

V gene: TRBV30
clone size: few
J gene: TRBJ1-1
CDR3 protein: AWNQQGGNTEAF

V gene: TRBV7-2
clone size: .
J gene: TRBJ2-5
CDR3 protein: ASSPSRGGLETQY

V gene: TRBV7-9
clone size: .
J gene: TRBJ2-7
CDR3 protein: ASSLDRGPHEQY

V gene: TRBV23-1
clone size: .
J gene: TRBJ1-5
CDR3 protein: ASSQLGSRGQGAGQPQH

V gene: TRBV5-1
clone size: once
J gene: TRBJ2-6
CDR3 protein: ASSRGTASSGANVLT

V gene: TRBV5-1
clone size: .
J gene: TRBJ2-5
CDR3 protein: ASSWGTSGPKETQY

V gene: TRBV5-1
clone size: .
J gene: TRBJ2-5
CDR3 protein: ASSSGPSGTETQY

V gene: TRBV7-9
clone size: .
J gene: TRBJ1-4
CDR3 protein: ASSSGGKLF